A single sample gave rise to the 26 T cell receptor beta chains below, sequenced in a study of cytomegalovirus exposure and HLA in healthy donors. The primer mix had 60 Vbeta and 13 Jbeta primers. Profiled with immunoSEQ multiplex PCR; TCRdb holds only in-frame clones, not every one. The data show approximately 150,000 clones, about 80% seen once. The sample comprised PBMCs. All receptors come from a man aged 25 to 45 in good health and CMV-seronegative.

The chain recombines TRBV28 with TRBJ1-4, with a tentative D call TRBD1 (6 bases). Germline lookup yields CDR1 MDHEN and CDR2 SYDVKM. Trimming shortened V by 1 base and J by 6 bases, and 12 bases separated the two germline ends. This CDR3 region has 15 residues. The CDR3 DNA follows: TGTGCCAGCAGTTTATCGGGCAGGGGAGATGAAAAACTGTTTTTT. It translates to CASSLSGRGDEKLFF.

In this sample, this clone turned up once. The chain recombines TRBV6-5 with TRBJ2-2, with a weak D call TRBD2 (7 bases). Germline-derived CDR1 and CDR2 are MNHEY and SVGAGI. Trimming took 6 bases from V and 9 from J, leaving 20 bases between them. The CDR3 extends over 15 amino acids. DNA for the CDR3: TGTGCCAGCAGACAAGGGGGGGCGAGGACCAGGGAGCTGTTTTTT. Its translation: CASRQGGARTRELFF.

This chain joins TRBV10-3 and TRBJ2-7; 8 positions match TRBD1. This CDR3 has 14 amino acids. J was trimmed by 2 bases and V by 6 bases; bases with no gene match: 6. Per the germline V gene, CDR1 is ENHRY and CDR2 is SYGVKD. CDR3 nucleotide sequence: TGTGCCATCAGCTCAGGGGGCTGGGCCTACGAGCAGTACTTC. Its translation: CAISSGGWAYEQYF.

This chain joins TRBV19 and TRBJ1-5; TRBD1 might be the D (6 bases). V lost 4 bases, J lost 9 bases, and 22 bases lay in between. This CDR3 contains 16 residues. Germline loops: CDR1 LNHDA, CDR2 SQIVND (reference sequence). CDR3 protein: CASSTKRPGQGRPQHF. The CDR3 DNA sequence: TGTGCCAGTAGTACAAAACGACCGGGACAAGGGCGGCCCCAGCATTTT.

The rearrangement links TRBV7-3 to TRBJ2-1; D unclear. Trimming cost V 5 bases and J 10 bases, with 9 bases left between them. The CDR3 length is 11 residues. Per germline, CDR1 SGHTA and CDR2 FQGTGA. The CDR3 here is CASSPGSEQFF. The CDR3 DNA is TGTGCCAGCAGCCCCGGGTCCGAGCAGTTCTTC.

This clone has just one count. The V and J genes are TRBV7-2 and TRBJ2-7; D is possibly TRBD2 (6 bases). The germline CDR1 and CDR2 sequences are SGHTA and FQGNSA. The CDR3 consists of 16 residues. V gave up 5 bases and J gave up 0 bases, with 17 bases separating them. For the CDR3, the DNA is TGTGCCAGCAGCCCCCAATGGGCCGGGAGCTCCTACGAGCAGTACTTC. Its protein is CASSPQWAGSSYEQYF. Variable domain in full (rest from reference TRBV7-2 and TRBJ2-7): GAGVSQSPSNKVTEKGKDVELRCDPISGHTALYWYRQSLGQGLEFLIYFQGNSAPDKSGLPSDRFSAERTGGSVSTLTIQRTQQEDSAVYLCASSPQWAGSSYEQYFGPGTRLTVT.

The rearrangement joins TRBV13 to TRBJ1-4; maybe TRBD1 (5 bases). The CDR3 is 17 residues long. Germline V gives CDR1 PRHDT, CDR2 FYEKMQ (reference sequence). Trimming pared 0 bases from V and 8 bases from J, leaving 19 bases between. The CDR3 DNA follows: TGTGCCAGCAGCTTAGGTCCCCAGGGTTCATCGGACGAAAAACTGTTTTTT. Translated: CASSLGPQGSSDEKLFF. Complete variable domain (other parts from reference TRBV13 and TRBJ1-4): AAGVIQSPRHLIKEKRETATLKCYPIPRHDTVYWYQQGPGQDPQFLISFYEKMQSDKGSIPDRFSAQQFSDYHSELNMSSLELGDSALYFCASSLGPQGSSDEKLFFGSGTQLSVL.

The chain employs TRBV6-1 and TRBJ2-7, with 9 positions matching TRBD2. After removal of 6 bases from V and 6 bases from J, the junction contained 6 bases not matched to a gene. This CDR3 is 13 amino acids long. Germline loops: CDR1 MNHNS, CDR2 SASEGT. In nucleotides, the CDR3 is TGTGCCAGCAGGAGACTAGCGGAGAGCGAGCAGTACTTC. Translation: CASRRLAESEQYF.

This chain uses TRBV25-1 with TRBJ1-4, with TRBD1 as a possible D gene (5 bases). Germline loops: CDR1 MGHDK, CDR2 SYGVNS. The CDR3 is 15 amino acids. Trimming left V 0 bases short and J 11 bases short, with 16 bases between. The CDR3 region is CASSEYNTDMKKLFF. CDR3 in DNA: TGTGCCAGCAGTGAATATAACACGGACATGAAGAAACTGTTTTTT.

The chain recombines TRBV19 with TRBJ1-2; D not certain. The ends were cut back, 3 bases at V and 4 bases at J, with 15 bases in the middle. CDR1 is LNHDA and CDR2 is SQIVND in the germline V gene (reference sequence). This CDR3 is 15 amino acids long. CDR3 sequence: CASSIGGEDLYGYTF. The CDR3 DNA sequence: TGTGCCAGTAGTATTGGCGGGGAAGATCTCTATGGCTACACCTTC.

The chain carries TRBV4-1 and TRBJ2-4, with D hard to call. Germline values: CDR1 MGHRA, CDR2 YSYEKL. The length of the CDR3 is 14 residues. V was shortened by 5 bases and J by 0 bases, with 8 bases between the two germline ends. CDR3 protein: CASSVTIAKNIQYF. CDR3 nucleotide sequence: TGCGCCAGCAGCGTTACAATAGCCAAAAACATTCAGTACTTC.

CDR3 amino acids: CASSLADRPFPEAFF. The DNA of the CDR3 is TGTGCCAGCAGTTTGGCGGACAGGCCGTTCCCTGAAGCTTTCTTT. This chain uses TRBV6-1 with TRBJ1-1, with 7 bases fitting TRBD1. The germline CDR1 and CDR2 sequences are MNHNS and SASEGT. V shed 5 bases and J 6 bases; nucleotides not matched to a gene: 12. The CDR3 runs 15 residues.

The genes are TRBV2 and TRBJ2-7; D is unresolved. The V end was cut by 4 bases, the J end by 2 bases, with 9 bases between. The CDR3 spans 13 residues. Germline CDR1 SNHLY, CDR2 FYNNEI. In DNA form, the CDR3 reads TGTGCCAGCAGTGTCGAGTATACCTACGAGCAGTACTTC. Its translation: CASSVEYTYEQYF.

The rearrangement uses TRBV6-6 and TRBJ1-6, with D maybe TRBD1 (5 bases). Trimming stripped 2 bases from V and 5 bases from J, with 10 bases between. This CDR3 is built from 15 residues. Germline loops: CDR1 MNHNY, CDR2 SVGAGI (reference sequence). The CDR3 is CASSYSGGDNSPLHF. CDR3 DNA sequence: TGTGCCAGCAGTTACAGTGGGGGGGATAATTCACCCCTCCACTTT.

This clone has more than one count but fewer than ten. This rearrangement joins TRBV4-3 to TRBJ1-5, with a tentative D call TRBD1 (5 bases). The V end lost 4 bases, the J end lost 4 bases, and 14 bases lay between the germline ends. The germline gives CDR1 LGHNA, CDR2 YSLEER. The CDR3 has 15 amino acids. CDR3 in amino acids: CASSPSGTPNQPQHF. Written as DNA, the CDR3 is TGCGCCAGCAGCCCATCCGGGACTCCGAATCAGCCCCAGCATTTT.

The chain links TRBV30 to TRBJ1-2, with 9 bases matching TRBD1. CDR1 and CDR2 (germline): GTSNPN, SVGIG (reference sequence). The trim removed 0 bases at V and 8 bases at J, leaving 7 bases unmatched. This CDR3 spans 14 amino acids. The CDR3 nucleotides read TGTGCCTGGAGTGTACAGGGGGCTCCCGGGGGCTACACCTTC. Its translation is CAWSVQGAPGGYTF.

There are a few counts of this clone. The chain couples TRBV5-4 to TRBJ1-2; no clear D gene. This CDR3 has 13 amino acids. Trimming left V 4 bases short and J 7 bases short, with 14 bases between. Germline V gives CDR1 SGHNT, CDR2 YYREEE (reference sequence). The CDR3 DNA sequence: TGTGCCAGCAGCCCTAGGAGCTTAGGTGGCTACACCTTC. Its protein is CASSPRSLGGYTF.

A remark on this clone: This sample includes further DNA sequences coding for the same CDR3. The chain carries TRBV5-1 and TRBJ1-2; 7 bases fit TRBD1. This CDR3 region has 15 residues. Germline V lookup: CDR1 SGHRS, CDR2 YFSETQ. With 3 bases clipped from V and 4 bases from J, the junction kept 9 bases outside the gene matches. The CDR3 loop reads CASSSTGAPSYGYTF. CDR3 sequence (DNA): TGCGCCAGCAGCTCCACAGGGGCACCTTCCTATGGCTACACCTTC.

The chain is built from TRBV5-8 and TRBJ1-5, with D possibly being TRBD1 (6 bases). Germline-derived CDR1 and CDR2 are SGHTS and YDEGEE. CDR3 length: 14 amino acids. V was pared by 3 bases and J by 2 bases, with 9 bases between. CDR3 in DNA: TGTGCCAGCAGCTCAGGGGTAGGCAATCAGCCCCAGCATTTT. This gives the protein CASSSGVGNQPQHF.

V is TRBV4-1 and J is TRBJ2-6, with 9 positions matching TRBD1. Germline-derived CDR1 and CDR2 are MGHRA and YSYEKL. The CDR3 extends over 19 amino acids. The junction had 9 bases not matched to a gene; V was cut back by 1 base and J by 2 bases. This CDR3 is CASSQVLGQGQTGANVLTF. CDR3 DNA: TGCGCCAGCAGCCAAGTGTTGGGACAGGGTCAAACTGGGGCCAACGTCCTGACTTTC.

The CDR3 DNA reads as TGTGCCAGCAGCTTAGAACGACTAGCGGGAGTACAGAATTACGAGCAGTACTTC. Translation gives CASSLERLAGVQNYEQYF. This chain uses TRBV7-8 with TRBJ2-7; 12 nucleotides align to TRBD2. In germline, CDR1 is SGHVS, CDR2 FQNEAQ. The CDR3 has 18 residues. The V gene end was trimmed by 1 base and the J gene end by 4 bases; junction bases not matched to a gene: 11.

This chain links TRBV10-1 with TRBJ2-1; 7 bases map to TRBD2. Looked up from germline, CDR1 is WNHNN and CDR2 is SYGVQD (reference sequence). V lost 0 bases and J lost 8; bases outside the gene matches: 7. CDR3 length: 15 residues. The CDR3: CASSESGEGRDEQFF. Written as DNA, the CDR3 is TGCGCCAGCAGTGAGTCGGGGGAGGGGAGGGATGAGCAGTTCTTC.

The J gene is TRBJ1-2, the V gene TRBV28; TRBD1 matches 7 bases. The germline CDR1 and CDR2 sequences are MDHEN and SYDVKM. This CDR3 region has 16 residues. Trimming at V came to 8 bases and at J to 4 bases, leaving 16 bases not matched to a gene. The CDR3 DNA reads TGTGCCAGCGACTTGGCGAGGGGGCCCAGGGGCTATGGCTACACCTTC. Its translation: CASDLARGPRGYGYTF.

V is TRBV5-5 and J is TRBJ1-1; D gene ambiguous. Germline V gene lookup returns CDR1 SGHKS and CDR2 YYEKEE (reference sequence). The CDR3 is 15 amino acids. V lost 2 bases and J 6 bases, leaving 17 bases between the germline ends. In nucleotides, the CDR3 is TGTGCCAGCAGCTTATTCCAGGTAGTTCCTCCTGAAGCTTTCTTT. Translating it yields CASSLFQVVPPEAFF. The full variable domain, rest sourced from reference TRBV5-5 and TRBJ1-1, is DAGVTQSPTHLIKTRGQQVTLRCSPISGHKSVSWYQQVLGQGPQFIFQYYEKEERGRGNFPDRFSARQFPNYSSELNVNALLLGDSALYLCASSLFQVVPPEAFFGQGTRLTVV.

This chain connects TRBV28 to TRBJ1-2; TRBD1 aligns across 8 bases. From germline, CDR1 is MDHEN and CDR2 SYDVKM. V lost 10 bases, J lost 7 bases, and 8 bases stayed unmatched. This CDR3 region has 12 residues. The DNA for the CDR3 is TGTGCCATGGCAGGGGGCGGAGGTGGCTACACCTTC. Protein sequence: CAMAGGGGGYTF.

V and J are TRBV9 and TRBJ2-3; 8 nucleotides line up with TRBD2. Trimming at V came to 1 base and at J to 6 bases, leaving 16 bases not matched to a gene. Germline values: CDR1 SGDLS, CDR2 YYNGEE. The CDR3 extends over 18 amino acids. This CDR3 is CASSVRVESGGASDTQYF. DNA for the CDR3: TGTGCCAGCAGCGTAAGGGTCGAGTCCGGGGGGGCAAGTGATACGCAGTATTTT.